Presented here are 11 T cell receptor beta chains from one specimen sequenced in a study of T cell changes during pregnancy in multiple sclerosis. Profiled with immunoSEQ multiplex PCR; TCRdb holds only in-frame clones, not every one. The sample records approximately 49,000 clones, 80% to 95% being singletons. This specimen was CD4+ T cells from peripheral blood mononuclear cells, taken in the second trimester of pregnancy. The receptors stem from a female donor in good health, enrolled as a control in a pregnancy study.

This rearrangement joins TRBV28 to TRBJ2-7; no reliable D call. Germline values: CDR1 MDHEN, CDR2 SYDVKM. Trimming took 6 bases from V and 2 from J, leaving 11 bases between them. This CDR3 region has 13 residues. Here the CDR3 reads CASSLDGAYEQYF. CDR3 coding DNA: TGTGCCAGCAGCCTTGACGGAGCCTACGAGCAGTACTTC. Looking up the rest from reference TRBV28 and TRBJ2-7 gives the full variable domain: DVKVTQSSRYLVKRTGEKVFLECVQDMDHENMFWYRQDPGLGLRLIYFSYDVKMKEKGDIPEGYSVSREKKERFSLILESASTNQTSMYLCASSLDGAYEQYFGPGTRLTVT.

This clone was observed a single time. The genes are TRBV6-5 and TRBJ1-3; D remains unclear. Trimming removed 2 bases at V and 4 bases at J, with 12 bases between. The CDR3 runs 15 residues. Germline CDR1 reads MNHEY; CDR2 reads SVGAGI. The CDR3, as DNA: TGTGCCAGCAGTTACGCGGAGGGTAGGGGAAACACCATATATTTT. Protein product: CASSYAEGRGNTIYF.

This chain links TRBV12-1 with TRBJ2-7; the DNA was not used to check the table's D call, TRBD2. TRBV12-1 is listed as a pseudogene. The CDR3 sequence is 18 residues long. In DNA, the CDR3 is TGTGCCAGCAGTCCGAAGAGGGCCTACTTTCTAGACTCCTACGAGCAGTACTTC. It yields the protein CASSPKRAYFLDSYEQYF.

The chain joins TRBV18 to TRBJ2-2; 8 bases are a match to TRBD1. The CDR3 totals 20 residues. CDR1 KGHSH and CDR2 LQKENI come from the germline V gene. With 0 bases clipped from V and 4 bases from J, the junction kept 16 bases outside the gene matches. The CDR3 DNA sequence: TGTGCCAGCTCACCACCCGGGACAGGTCTAAACTGGAGGGCCACCGGGGAGCTGTTTTTT. Protein sequence: CASSPPGTGLNWRATGELFF.

This chain joins TRBV14 and TRBJ1-4, with no clear D. The V end lost 1 base, the J end lost 11 bases, and 14 bases lay between the germline ends. The CDR3 sequence is 14 residues long. Germline V gives CDR1 SGHDN, CDR2 FVKESK. CDR3 coding DNA: TGTGCCAGCAGCCAAGTAAGGACTCCGCGGAAACTGTTTTTT. Its protein is CASSQVRTPRKLFF.

The rearrangement uses TRBV19 and TRBJ2-7; 7 nucleotides line up with TRBD2. Per germline, CDR1 LNHDA and CDR2 SQIVND (reference sequence). The CDR3 runs to 14 residues. V trimming: 5 bases; J trimming: 6 bases; junction bases outside the gene matches: 10. Here the CDR3 reads CASSPGRREPEQYF. The CDR3 DNA sequence: TGTGCCAGTAGTCCCGGTCGGCGGGAGCCCGAGCAGTACTTC.

This rearrangement joins TRBV18 to TRBJ2-7, with D possibly being TRBD1 (6 bases). CDR1 and CDR2 (germline): KGHSH, LQKENI. CDR3 length: 17 amino acids. V lost 3 bases and J 1 base, leaving 19 bases between the germline ends. CDR3 in DNA: TGTGCCAGCTCACCCCCTTTTTTGACAGGACAGTCCTACGAGCAGTACTTC. Amino acids: CASSPPFLTGQSYEQYF.

This sequence joins TRBV7-2 and TRBJ2-7, with D hard to call. V gave up 1 base and J gave up 2 bases, with 9 bases separating them. The CDR3 is made up of 14 amino acids. Per germline, CDR1 SGHTA and CDR2 FQGNSA. The CDR3, as DNA: TGTGCCAGCAGCTTAGTGGCACAAGCCTACGAGCAGTACTTC. It encodes CASSLVAQAYEQYF.

J is TRBJ2-1 and V is TRBV6-5; D perhaps matches TRBD1 (6 bases). Germline CDR1 and CDR2: MNHEY and SVGAGI. This CDR3 spans 15 amino acids. The V gene lost 2 bases and the J gene lost 2 bases, with 10 bases spanning the gap. The CDR3 DNA is TGTGCCAGCAGTTACCTGGGGGCCGCCTACAATGAGCAGTTCTTC. The encoded protein is CASSYLGAAYNEQFF.

V gene TRBV4-3 combines with J gene TRBJ1-2, with D uncertain. Per germline, CDR1 LGHNA and CDR2 YSLEER. The CDR3 contains 14 residues. With 0 bases removed from V and 3 bases from J, the gap between germline ends came to 8 bases. Here the CDR3 reads CASSQDLADYGYTF. DNA of the CDR3: TGCGCCAGCAGCCAAGATCTGGCCGACTATGGCTACACCTTC.

The gene calls are TRBV2 and TRBJ2-7; TRBD1 might be the D (6 bases). From germline, CDR1 is SNHLY and CDR2 FYNNEI. V was trimmed by 8 bases and J by 4 bases, leaving 18 bases between them. The CDR3 is 14 residues long. The CDR3 loop reads CASLRLQGRYEQYF. CDR3 DNA: TGTGCCAGCCTTCGGTTACAGGGCCGGTACGAGCAGTACTTC.